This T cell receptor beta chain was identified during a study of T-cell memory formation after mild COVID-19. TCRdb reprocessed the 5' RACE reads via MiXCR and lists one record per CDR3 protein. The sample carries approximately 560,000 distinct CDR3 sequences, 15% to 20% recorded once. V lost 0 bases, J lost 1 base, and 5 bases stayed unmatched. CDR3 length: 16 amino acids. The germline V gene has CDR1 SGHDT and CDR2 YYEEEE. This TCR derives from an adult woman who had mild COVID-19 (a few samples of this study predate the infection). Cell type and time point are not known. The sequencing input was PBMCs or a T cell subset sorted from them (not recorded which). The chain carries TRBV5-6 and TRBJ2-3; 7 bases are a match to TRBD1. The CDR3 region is CASSLGTGHRTDTQYF. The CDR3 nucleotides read TGTGCCAGCAGCTTGGGGACAGGTCATCGCACAGATACGCAGTATTTT.